These 26 T cell receptor beta chains share one sample of origin, sequenced in a study of blood T cell repertoires in COVID-19. Clones were sequenced by immunoSEQ multiplex PCR, and TCRdb holds only the in-frame ones, with some missing. The sample holds more than 95,000 clones, just over 85% seen once. The sequencing sample was made of peripheral blood. The receptors come from a human donor in a cohort sampled during active COVID-19.

The chain uses TRBV3-1 (or the pseudogene TRBV3-2) and TRBJ2-7, with TRBD2 matching 7 bases. The CDR3 has 14 residues. After removal of 2 bases from V and 2 bases from J, the junction contained 3 bases not matched to a gene. Germline V gives CDR1 LGHDT, CDR2 YNNKEL (reference sequence). CDR3 bases: TGTGCCAGCAGCCAAATAGCGGGCCCCTACGAGCAGTACTTC. Translated, it gives CASSQIAGPYEQYF.

The chain couples TRBV5-1 to TRBJ1-2; TRBD1 agrees at 7 bases. The CDR3 spans 13 residues. V lost 4 bases and J lost 3; bases outside the gene matches: 3. Germline-derived CDR1 and CDR2 are SGHRS and YFSETQ. CDR3 sequence (DNA): TGCGCCAGCAGCCACAGGGGAGACTATGGCTACACCTTC. This codes for CASSHRGDYGYTF.

The chain joins TRBV12-3 or TRBV12-4 to TRBJ1-2; D is uncertain. Trimming shortened V by 5 bases and J by 4 bases, and 8 bases separated the two germline ends. This CDR3 comprises 12 residues. CDR3 DNA: TGTGCCAGCAGTCCCTATCGCTATGGCTACACCTTC. This encodes CASSPYRYGYTF.

This clone appeared a few times. The chain couples TRBV10-3 to TRBJ1-2; no clear D gene. CDR3 length: 12 residues. Trimming took off 4 bases at V and 10 bases at J, with 13 bases between the two ends. CDR1 and CDR2 from the germline V gene are ENHRY and SYGVKD. CDR3 amino acids: CAISGAVPYYTF. For the CDR3, the DNA is TGTGCCATCAGTGGGGCAGTACCGTACTACACCTTC.

The rearrangement uses TRBV21-1 and TRBJ1-1; the table's TRBD1 call for D was not verified on the DNA. TRBV21-1 is a listed pseudogene. The CDR3 length is 17 residues. The CDR3 loop is CASSKSPGQGAETEAFF. CDR3 sequence (DNA): TGTGCCAGCAGCAAATCTCCGGGACAGGGGGCCGAAACTGAAGCTTTCTTT.

This sequence joins TRBV5-1 and TRBJ1-2, with D possibly matching TRBD1 (6 bases). The germline gives CDR1 SGHRS, CDR2 YFSETQ. There are 14 residues in the CDR3. Trimming took off 1 base at V and 3 bases at J, with 10 bases between the two ends. CDR3 sequence (DNA): TGCGCCAGCAGCTTGTTAGGGGGGGACTATGGCTACACCTTC. Its protein product is CASSLLGGDYGYTF.

The chain is built from TRBV27 and TRBJ1-1; D unclear. CDR3 length: 15 amino acids. The V and J ends lost 0 bases and 0 bases respectively, with 8 bases between them. The germline gives CDR1 MNHEY, CDR2 SMNVEV (reference sequence). CDR3 region: CASSLSAGLNTEAFF. CDR3 nucleotides: TGTGCCAGCAGTTTATCAGCAGGATTGAACACTGAAGCTTTCTTT.

This chain uses TRBV30 with TRBJ2-5, with 10 positions matching TRBD1. The CDR3 is 15 amino acids. After removal of 1 base from V and 2 bases from J, the junction contained 4 bases not matched to a gene. Germline V CDR1 and CDR2: GTSNPN, SVGIG (reference sequence). For the CDR3, the DNA is TGTGCCTGGAGTGCCCGGACAGGGGGGCAAGAGACCCAGTACTTC. Protein sequence: CAWSARTGGQETQYF.

The chain joins TRBV19 to TRBJ1-5; D possibly corresponds to TRBD1 (6 bases). The CDR3 covers 15 residues. The germline V gene encodes CDR1 LNHDA and CDR2 SQIVND (reference sequence). Between the trimmed V and J ends, which lost 1 base and 4 bases, there was a span of 11 bases. The CDR3 coding sequence is TGTGCCAGTAGTATAGGGACAGAAGTAAATCAGCCCCAGCATTTT. Its protein product is CASSIGTEVNQPQHF.

The chain joins TRBV7-2 to TRBJ2-7; 9 nucleotides agree with TRBD1. V shed 2 bases and J 3 bases; nucleotides not matched to a gene: 2. CDR1 is SGHTA and CDR2 is FQGNSA in the germline V gene. The CDR3 contains 14 residues. CDR3: CASSLTGGIYEQYF. The CDR3 DNA sequence: TGTGCCAGCAGCTTAACAGGGGGCATCTACGAGCAGTACTTC.

This chain connects TRBV4-2 to TRBJ1-3; D unresolved. V lost 0 bases and J lost 3, with 3 bases in between. This CDR3 is built from 13 residues. Germline assignment: CDR1 LGHNA and CDR2 YNFKEQ. CDR3 bases: TGTGCCAGCAGCCAAGATCTTGGAAACACCATATATTTT. Translating gives CASSQDLGNTIYF.

The chain couples TRBV10-1 to TRBJ2-3; TRBD2 is a possible D gene (5 bases). The CDR3 is 13 residues long. Germline V gene lookup returns CDR1 WNHNN and CDR2 SYGVQD (reference sequence). Trimming stripped 10 bases from V and 0 bases from J, with 11 bases between. The DNA for the CDR3 is TGCGCCACCAAACGGGATAGCACAGATACGCAGTATTTT. It codes for CATKRDSTDTQYF.

The chain has TRBV5-1 and TRBJ2-7; the match to TRBD1 covers 8 bases. Germline CDR1 is SGHRS and CDR2 is YFSETQ. The J segment lost 4 bases and the V segment lost 0 bases, leaving 6 bases of the junction unmatched. The CDR3 is made up of 15 amino acids. In DNA, the CDR3 is TGCGCCAGCAGCTTGGTTCAGGGGGCATGGTACGAGCAGTACTTC. Its translation: CASSLVQGAWYEQYF.

This clone was found once. The chain employs TRBV5-1 and TRBJ2-6; maybe TRBD1 (6 bases). The CDR3 runs 14 residues. Trimming pared 5 bases from V and 0 bases from J, leaving 6 bases between. The germline V gene encodes CDR1 SGHRS and CDR2 YFSETQ. CDR3 residues: CASRTGSGANVLTF. DNA for the CDR3: TGCGCCAGCAGGACAGGCTCTGGGGCCAACGTCCTGACTTTC.

CDR3 residues: CASSIRQGTDTQYF. The CDR3 DNA reads TGTGCCAGCAGCATAAGGCAGGGAACAGATACGCAGTATTTT. This chain uses TRBV11-2 with TRBJ2-3, with D maybe TRBD1 (5 bases). Germline V gene lookup returns CDR1 SGHAT and CDR2 FQNNGV. CDR3 size: 14 residues. The ends were cut back, 5 bases at V and 3 bases at J, with 12 bases in the middle. Using reference TRBV11-2 and TRBJ2-3 for the parts outside the CDR3, the full variable domain is EAGVAQSPRYKIIEKRQSVAFWCNPISGHATLYWYQQILGQGPKLLIQFQNNGVVDDSQLPKDRFSAERLKGVDSTLKIQPAKLEDSAVYLCASSIRQGTDTQYFGPGTRLTVL.

This clone was detected a few times. The genes are TRBV7-9 and TRBJ1-1, with TRBD1 as a possible D gene (5 bases). V lost 4 bases and J 1 base, leaving 7 bases between the germline ends. Germline CDR1 and CDR2: SEHNR and FQNEAQ (reference sequence). The CDR3 is made up of 13 amino acids. In DNA form, the CDR3 reads TGTGCCAGCAGCTCGACAGAGAACACTGAAGCTTTCTTT. This codes for CASSSTENTEAFF.

V and J are TRBV29-1 and TRBJ2-7; D might be TRBD2 (6 bases). Germline CDR1 SQVTM, CDR2 ANQGSEA. This CDR3 has 13 amino acids. V lost 2 bases, J lost 5 bases, and 13 bases lay in between. The CDR3 here is CSVEIQGLHEQYF. The DNA for the CDR3 is TGCAGCGTTGAAATTCAGGGACTCCACGAGCAGTACTTC.

The chain has TRBV7-2 and TRBJ2-3, with TRBD1 matching 9 bases. Germline V gene sequence: CDR1 SGHTA, CDR2 FQGNSA. The length of the CDR3 is 17 residues. J gave up 3 bases and V 1 base, and 8 bases lay outside the gene matches. This CDR3 reads CASSLDRTGDGTDTQYF. The CDR3 coding sequence is TGTGCCAGCAGCTTAGACAGGACAGGGGATGGTACAGATACGCAGTATTTT. The variable domain in full, with the rest retrieved from reference TRBV7-2 and TRBJ2-3, is GAGVSQSPSNKVTEKGKDVELRCDPISGHTALYWYRQSLGQGLEFLIYFQGNSAPDKSGLPSDRFSAERTGGSVSTLTIQRTQQEDSAVYLCASSLDRTGDGTDTQYFGPGTRLTVL.

The rearrangement uses TRBV27 and TRBJ1-2; D may be TRBD1 (6 bases). Between the trimmed V and J ends, which lost 3 bases and 8 bases, there was a span of 19 bases. The CDR3 has 15 amino acids. The germline V gene encodes CDR1 MNHEY and CDR2 SMNVEV (reference sequence). The CDR3 is CASSFLGGAADGYTF. The CDR3 coding sequence is TGTGCCAGCAGTTTTCTTGGGGGCGCAGCTGACGGCTACACCTTC.

The V call is TRBV28, the J call TRBJ2-5; 9 nucleotides match TRBD2. Germline V gene lookup returns CDR1 MDHEN and CDR2 SYDVKM. V shed 4 bases, J shed 5 bases, and the junction held 8 bases outside the gene matches. This CDR3 has 15 residues. Here the CDR3 reads CASSWAGGPEETQYF. CDR3 coding DNA: TGTGCCAGCAGTTGGGCGGGGGGGCCCGAGGAGACCCAGTACTTC.

The rearrangement links TRBV7-9 to TRBJ1-2; 8 bases agree with TRBD1. This CDR3 region has 15 residues. V gave up 1 base and J gave up 4 bases; unmatched junction bases: 5. Germline V gives CDR1 SEHNR, CDR2 FQNEAQ (reference sequence). The CDR3 is CASSLVGTGAYGYTF. In nucleotides, the CDR3 is TGTGCCAGCAGCTTAGTTGGGACAGGCGCCTATGGCTACACCTTC. The full variable domain, in which reference TRBV7-9 and TRBJ1-2 provide the parts outside the CDR3, is DTGVSQNPRHKITKRGQNVTFRCDPISEHNRLYWYRQTLGQGPEFLTYFQNEAQLEKSRLLSDRFSAERPKGSFSTLEIQRTEQGDSAMYLCASSLVGTGAYGYTFGSGTRLTVV.

The V gene is TRBV5-1, the J gene TRBJ2-7; 12 positions match TRBD1. The CDR3 contains 15 residues. The junction had 6 bases not matched to a gene; V was cut back by 4 bases and J by 4 bases. Germline V gene sequence: CDR1 SGHRS, CDR2 YFSETQ. DNA for the CDR3: TGCGCCAGCAGCCTCGGGACAGGGGGCGTATACGAGCAGTACTTC. The encoded protein is CASSLGTGGVYEQYF.

The J gene is TRBJ2-3, the V gene TRBV7-3; D is ambiguous. Trimming took off 2 bases at V and 1 base at J, with 10 bases between the two ends. CDR3 size: 15 residues. Germline V gene data show CDR1 as SGHTA and CDR2 as FQGTGA. In DNA form, the CDR3 reads TGTGCCAGCAGCTTAGGCAACCGGGGCACAGATACGCAGTATTTT. Amino acids: CASSLGNRGTDTQYF.

The J gene is TRBJ2-2, the V gene TRBV7-9, with TRBD1 identical over 7 bases. The trim removed 1 base at V and 6 bases at J, leaving 5 bases unmatched. Germline V gives CDR1 SEHNR, CDR2 FQNEAQ (reference sequence). CDR3 size: 15 residues. CDR3: CASSLGQGKAGELFF. CDR3 in DNA: TGTGCCAGCAGCTTAGGACAGGGAAAGGCCGGGGAGCTGTTTTTT.

The chain recombines TRBV7-9 with TRBJ1-2, with 7 positions matching TRBD1. CDR3 length equals 15 residues. The trim removed 6 bases at V and 3 bases at J, leaving 10 bases unmatched. Germline V gene data show CDR1 as SEHNR and CDR2 as FQNEAQ (reference sequence). CDR3 loop: CASRKDRYADYGYTF. CDR3 DNA: TGTGCCAGCAGGAAGGACAGGTACGCAGACTATGGCTACACCTTC.

This clone was picked up one time. V is TRBV28 and J is TRBJ2-7, with no clear D. V was pared by 2 bases and J by 6 bases, with 11 bases between. Germline V gene data show CDR1 as MDHEN and CDR2 as SYDVKM. The CDR3 loop spans 13 amino acids. CDR3 bases: TGTGCCAGCAGTTTAGCGGCCTTGGGCGAGCAGTACTTC. Translating it yields CASSLAALGEQYF.